Here is one T cell receptor (beta chain) with its context. Its antigen remains unidentified. V was clipped by 3 bases and J by 4 bases, with 7 bases between them. Germline CDR1 MDHEN, CDR2 SYDVKM. This CDR3 has 14 residues. Researchers ran the PCR with 60 Vbeta and 13 Jbeta primers. The data were produced by immunoSEQ multiplex PCR, yet TCRdb's version contains in-frame clones alone and is incomplete. The data hold about 120,000 clones, with 17% observed a single time. This entry comes from a study of cytomegalovirus exposure and HLA in healthy donors. The study, taken as a whole, reports: The CMV antigen specificity of a few CMV-associated chains was confirmed through in vitro analysis.

The sample was PBMCs. This clonotype was sampled from a female donor in good health and CMV-seropositive. V and J are TRBV28 and TRBJ2-6; no clear D gene. Here the CDR3 DNA reads TGTGCCAGCAGTTTCGTATCGGGGGCCAACGTCCTGACTTTC. Translating it yields CASSFVSGANVLTF.